The entry below gives a single TCR beta chain sequence along with its context. The data are from a study of T cell responses to AZD1222 COVID-19 vaccine. The protocol was immunoSEQ multiplex PCR, while the TCRdb copy is restricted to in-frame clones and leaves out a portion. Of some 85,000 clones in the sample, roughly nine tenths were seen once. CDR1 and CDR2 from the germline V gene are SNHLY and FYNNEI. The junction had 6 bases not matched to a gene; V was cut back by 6 bases and J by 7 bases. The CDR3 consists of 14 residues. The sequenced sample was peripheral blood, obtained on day 0 of AZD1222 vaccination. The chain links TRBV2 to TRBJ1-4; TRBD1 agrees at 9 bases. This TCR derives from an adult in good health. In nucleotides, the CDR3 is TGTGCCAGCAGCTCCGGGACAGGGATTGAAAAACTGTTTTTT. Translation gives CASSSGTGIEKLFF.